This T cell receptor (beta chain) was identified in a study of T cells in localized non-small cell lung cancer. Broader study findings: In uninvolved adjacent lung, T cell clonality reached its highest value, exceeding tumor. Adjacent lung tissue had a median about 58 of the top 100 clones found in the tumor.

The CDR3 totals 13 residues. Trimming took off 3 bases at V and 7 bases at J, with 10 bases between the two ends. The germline V gene has CDR1 MNHNS and CDR2 SASEGT. With regard to this clone: Its antigen is currently unknown.

Sequencing was performed with immunoSEQ multiplex PCR; in TCRdb, only in-frame clones are kept and a portion is missing. The data contain around 70,000 clones, 70% to 90% of them singletons. The starting material was peripheral blood, obtained before any cancer treatment. This receptor was taken from a male donor at least 60 years old with stage III squamous cell lung carcinoma. The J gene is TRBJ1-5, the V gene TRBV6-1; D unclear. The CDR3 DNA sequence: TGTGCCAGCAGTGAGGGGTCCCGGCAGCCCCAGCATTTT. Protein sequence: CASSEGSRQPQHF.